Below are 17 T cell receptor beta chains sequenced from a single sample in a study of T cell responses to AZD1222 COVID-19 vaccine. Sequencing used immunoSEQ multiplex PCR; TCRdb keeps in-frame clones, though not all of them. The sample contains around 100,000 clones, roughly 85% of which appear only once. Sequencing used peripheral blood, obtained 28 days after the second AZD1222 dose. These receptors all stem from an adult who received the AZD1222 COVID-19 vaccine.

This clone was detected a few times. This chain joins TRBV7-6 and TRBJ2-2, with 12 bases matching TRBD2. CDR3 length: 16 amino acids. V shed 6 bases and J 8 bases; nucleotides not matched to a gene: 10. In germline, CDR1 is SGHVS, CDR2 FNYEAQ. In nucleotides, the CDR3 is TGTGCCAGCAGGCCGACTAGCGGGAGTGCGGCTGGGGAGCTGTTTTTT. Its translation: CASRPTSGSAAGELFF.

This chain joins TRBV28 and TRBJ2-7; D possibly matches TRBD1 or TRBD2 (6 bases each). Germline loops: CDR1 MDHEN, CDR2 SYDVKM. The CDR3 has 15 residues. V was trimmed by 5 bases and J by 1 base, leaving 15 bases between them. CDR3 sequence reads: CASSPEGGGSYEQYF. Written as DNA, the CDR3 is TGTGCCAGCAGTCCCGAAGGAGGGGGGTCCTACGAGCAGTACTTC.

This chain links TRBV6-6 with TRBJ1-1; TRBD1 agrees at 7 bases. With 9 bases clipped from V and 2 bases from J, the junction kept 6 bases outside the gene matches. This CDR3 spans 13 amino acids. CDR1 is MNHNY, CDR2 SVGAGI, per germline (reference sequence). This CDR3 is CASFRDSNTEAFF. The CDR3 DNA reads as TGTGCCAGTTTCCGGGACAGCAACACTGAAGCTTTCTTT.

The chain uses TRBV13 and TRBJ2-1, with 14 bases identical to TRBD2. Trimming took 5 bases from V and 8 from J; bases not matched to a gene: 11. The germline CDR1 and CDR2 sequences are PRHDT and FYEKMQ (reference sequence). CDR3 length: 17 residues. This chain's CDR3 is CASSPRLAGGASDEQFF. CDR3 DNA: TGTGCCAGCAGCCCTCGACTAGCGGGGGGGGCTTCTGATGAGCAGTTCTTC.

As to this clone: The junction differs from germline at one of its ends, possibly a read error. V is TRBV11-2 and J is TRBJ2-5, with 15 bases identical to TRBD2. CDR3 length: 14 amino acids. The germline V gene encodes CDR1 SGHAT and CDR2 FQNNGV. The CDR3 DNA follows: TGTGCCAGCAGCACTAGGACTAGCGGGGGGGCATCGCACTTC. It translates to CASSTRTSGGASHF. The full variable domain, in which reference TRBV11-2 and TRBJ2-5 provide the parts outside the CDR3, is EAGVAQSPRYKIIEKRQSVAFWCNPISGHATLYWYQQILGQGPKLLIQFQNNGVVDDSQLPKDRFSAERLKGVDSTLKIQPAKLEDSAVYLCASSTRTSGGASHFGPGTRLLVL.

The V gene is TRBV6-1, the J gene TRBJ1-5; the D is unclear. CDR3 length equals 14 residues. V was trimmed by 1 base and J by 6 bases, leaving 10 bases between them. The germline V gene encodes CDR1 MNHNS and CDR2 SASEGT. CDR3 in amino acids: CASSEVMVFQPQHF. Written as DNA, the CDR3 is TGTGCCAGCAGTGAAGTAATGGTTTTTCAGCCCCAGCATTTT.

The table lists this clone with a few counts. The chain couples TRBV28 to TRBJ2-6; 9 positions agree with TRBD1. V was pared by 8 bases and J by 3 bases, with 11 bases of the junction left unmatched. This CDR3 is built from 17 residues. Per germline, CDR1 MDHEN and CDR2 SYDVKM. For the CDR3, the DNA is TGTGCCAGCGGAGAGATACAGGGGGCGGGTGGGGCCAACGTCCTGACTTTC. Translation: CASGEIQGAGGANVLTF.

The chain couples TRBV11-2 to TRBJ2-2; D unresolved. CDR1 SGHAT and CDR2 FQNNGV come from the germline V gene. Trimming removed 7 bases from V and 4 bases from J, with 7 bases in between. The CDR3 runs to 12 residues. CDR3 bases: TGTGCCAGCACCCCGTTCACCGGGGAGCTGTTTTTT. Translation: CASTPFTGELFF.

The V gene is TRBV5-4, the J gene TRBJ2-1; 8 nucleotides agree with TRBD2. Trimming cost V 1 base and J 5 bases; bases outside gene matches: 5. The germline V gene encodes CDR1 SGHNT and CDR2 YYREEE (reference sequence). This CDR3 has 15 residues. The CDR3 DNA follows: TGTGCCAGCAGCTTGAGCGGGGGACCAAACAATGAGCAGTTCTTC. Protein product: CASSLSGGPNNEQFF.

This clone was counted a single time. The chain couples TRBV20-1 to TRBJ2-7, with 7 positions matching TRBD2. CDR3 size: 16 residues. Germline V lookup: CDR1 DFQATT, CDR2 SNEGSKA (reference sequence). The trim removed 3 bases at V and 3 bases at J, leaving 14 bases unmatched. CDR3 residues: CSASRARASGVYEQYF. The CDR3 bases are TGCAGTGCTAGTAGGGCTAGGGCTAGCGGCGTCTACGAGCAGTACTTC.

The V call is TRBV19, the J call TRBJ2-7, with D maybe TRBD2 (5 bases). The CDR3 length is 13 residues. The V end was cut by 5 bases, the J end by 2 bases, with 10 bases between. Per the germline V gene, CDR1 is LNHDA and CDR2 is SQIVND (reference sequence). In DNA, the CDR3 is TGTGCCAGTAGTGGGCGGGCCCCCTACGAGCAGTACTTC. It yields the protein CASSGRAPYEQYF.

This chain uses TRBV7-3 with TRBJ1-3; 9 positions agree with TRBD1. The V segment lost 5 bases and the J segment 0 bases; nucleotides outside the gene matches: 2. The CDR3 runs 15 residues. Germline V gene sequence: CDR1 SGHTA, CDR2 FQGTGA. CDR3 nucleotides: TGTGCCAGCAGCACAGGGGGCAACTCTGGAAACACCATATATTTT. Its protein is CASSTGGNSGNTIYF.

CDR3 loop: CATQSGTGGQPQHF. CDR3 DNA: TGTGCCACCCAGAGCGGGACAGGGGGTCAGCCCCAGCATTTT. J is TRBJ1-5 and V is TRBV6-5; 11 bases match TRBD1. Germline V lookup: CDR1 MNHEY, CDR2 SVGAGI. CDR3 length: 14 residues. The trim removed 10 bases at V and 6 bases at J, leaving 8 bases unmatched.

This clone was recorded only once. The gene calls are TRBV2 and TRBJ2-1, with D possibly being TRBD2 (5 bases). The CDR3 has 14 residues. CDR1 SNHLY and CDR2 FYNNEI come from the germline V gene. Trimming pared 4 bases from V and 7 bases from J, leaving 14 bases between. CDR3 DNA sequence: TGTGCCAGCAGTGTCAAGGAGGTTGTGAATGAGCAGTTCTTC. Translated, it gives CASSVKEVVNEQFF.

The chain has TRBV5-1 and TRBJ2-7; 9 nucleotides agree with TRBD2. The CDR3 length is 14 residues. V was clipped by 2 bases and J by 3 bases; unmatched bases: 3. The germline V gene has CDR1 SGHRS and CDR2 YFSETQ. The chain's CDR3 is CASSLSTSGYEQYF. CDR3 sequence (DNA): TGCGCCAGCAGCTTATCGACTAGCGGCTACGAGCAGTACTTC. Looking up the rest from reference TRBV5-1 and TRBJ2-7 gives the full variable domain: KAGVTQTPRYLIKTRGQQVTLSCSPISGHRSVSWYQQTPGQGLQFLFEYFSETQRNKGNFPGRFSGRQFSNSRSEMNVSTLELGDSALYLCASSLSTSGYEQYFGPGTRLTVT.

This chain connects TRBV18 to TRBJ1-4; D unresolved. Trimming removed 3 bases from V and 4 bases from J, with 15 bases in between. Looked up from germline, CDR1 is KGHSH and CDR2 is LQKENI. This CDR3 comprises 16 residues. The CDR3 reads CASSPVSSSLNEKLFF. For the CDR3, the DNA is TGTGCCAGCTCACCTGTCTCGAGTAGCCTTAATGAAAAACTGTTTTTT.

V and J are TRBV27 and TRBJ1-2, with D possibly being TRBD1 (6 bases). The CDR3 totals 14 residues. Per germline, CDR1 MNHEY and CDR2 SMNVEV (reference sequence). Trimming removed 3 bases at V and 6 bases at J, with 14 bases between. CDR3 residues: CASSFAGRGNGYTF. The CDR3 bases are TGTGCCAGCAGTTTTGCAGGCAGGGGAAATGGCTACACCTTC.